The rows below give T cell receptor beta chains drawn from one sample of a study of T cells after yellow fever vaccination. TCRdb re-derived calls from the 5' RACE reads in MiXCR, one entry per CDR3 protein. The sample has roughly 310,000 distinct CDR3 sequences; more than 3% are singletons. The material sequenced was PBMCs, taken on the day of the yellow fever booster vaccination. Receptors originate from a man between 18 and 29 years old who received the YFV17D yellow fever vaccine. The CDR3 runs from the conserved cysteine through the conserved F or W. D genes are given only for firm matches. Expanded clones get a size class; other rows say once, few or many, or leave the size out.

TGTGCCAGCACCTACGCCGGGACTGCGATTTCACCCCTCCACTTT CASTYAGTAISPLHF TRBV5-4 15 NA NA TRBJ1-6
TGCAGTGCTAGAGTGCTCTACGAGCAGTACTTC CSARVLYEQYF TRBV20-1 11 NA NA TRBJ2-7
TGTGCCAGCCTCCCAGGGGGACAGGGGACAGATACGCAGTATTTT CASLPGGQGTDTQYF TRBV5-6 15 TRBD1 NA TRBJ2-3
TGTGCCAGCAGAACACCGACAGGGAAAAACTATGGCTACACCTTC CASRTPTGKNYGYTF TRBV21-1 15 NA NA TRBJ1-2
TGTGCCAGCAGCCCATCCGGGGGTCGCGCTTACTACGAGCAGTACTTC CASSPSGGRAYYEQYF TRBV7-2 16 NA many TRBJ2-7
TGTGCCAGCAGTTTTGGGAGAGGAAACACCATATATTTT CASSFGRGNTIYF TRBV6-5 13 NA NA TRBJ1-3
TGCAGCTGTAAGGGGGGTGGCACAGATACGCAGTATTTT CSCKGGGTDTQYF TRBV29-1 13 NA NA TRBJ2-3
TGTGCCAGCAGCTTTTCAGGGGCACGGCAGTTCTTC CASSFSGARQFF TRBV5-6 12 NA many TRBJ2-1
TGCGCCAGCAGCCACCGGGACATCAGCTCCTACAATGAGCAGTTCTTC CASSHRDISSYNEQFF TRBV5-1 16 NA many TRBJ2-1
TGTGCCAGCAGCAATCCCGCCAGAGGTGAGCAGTTCTTC CASSNPARGEQFF TRBV6-5 13 NA once TRBJ2-1
TGTGCCAGCAGCGCCAGGGCGGTGGATACTGAAGCTTTCTTT CASSARAVDTEAFF TRBV9 14 NA NA TRBJ1-1
TGTGCCAGCAGCCAAGATTGGTGGGAGACCCAGTACTTC CASSQDWWETQYF TRBV14 13 NA few TRBJ2-5
TGTGCCAGCAGAGAACAGGGGGCGTCCTACAATGAGCAGTTCTTC CASREQGASYNEQFF TRBV7-2 15 TRBD1 few TRBJ2-1
TGCAGTGCTGGACTAGCGGGGGGGCCTGGGTTAGAGACCCAGTACTTC CSAGLAGGPGLETQYF TRBV20-1 16 TRBD2 many TRBJ2-5
TGCAGTGCTACTAGGGAGGGTAGAAATCAGCCCCAGCATTTT CSATREGRNQPQHF TRBV20-1 14 NA NA TRBJ1-5
TGCGCCAGCAGTCGGGGGCGTGGCGAGCAGTACTTC CASSRGRGEQYF TRBV4-1 12 NA many TRBJ2-7
TGCAGCGTCCGGAGTCGGTACGAGCAGTACTTC CSVRSRYEQYF TRBV29-1 11 NA many TRBJ2-7
TGTGCCAGCAGTGAAGCAGTCTCCTTCAATACGCAGTATTTT CASSEAVSFNTQYF TRBV25-1 14 NA NA TRBJ2-3
TGCGCCAGCAGCTTGGGAATCGGGGGACAGCAAGAGACCCAGTACTTC CASSLGIGGQQETQYF TRBV5-1 16 NA few TRBJ2-5
TGTGCCTTGACTAGCGGGGGGGCGGATACGCAGTATTTT CALTSGGADTQYF TRBV30 13 TRBD2 few TRBJ2-3
TGCGCCAGCAGACCTACCGGACAGGGAGTTCATGAGCAGTTCTTC CASRPTGQGVHEQFF TRBV4-1 15 TRBD1 NA TRBJ2-1
TGTGCCAGCAGCAAAGGCCGCAAAGGAGTTGAAGCTTTCTTT CASSKGRKGVEAFF TRBV21-1 14 NA many TRBJ1-1
TGTGCCAGCGGCCCTTCAGGTCAGCCCCAGCATTTT CASGPSGQPQHF TRBV7-2 12 NA many TRBJ1-5
TGTGCCAGCAGCTCATGGACAGATGAAGCTTTCTTT CASSSWTDEAFF TRBV5-5 12 NA many TRBJ1-1